A single sample is the source of the 15 T cell receptor beta chains below, sequenced in a study of immune evolution from preneoplasia to lung adenocarcinoma. Measured with immunoSEQ multiplex PCR; TCRdb has only the in-frame clones, and not every one. In the table there are 4,000 or so clones, roughly 87% of which are singletons. Specimen: FFPE invasive lung adenocarcinoma tissue. The receptors come from a person aged 70 to 80 with invasive lung adenocarcinoma.

The rearrangement uses TRBV5-4 and TRBJ2-7, with 7 bases matching TRBD2. The CDR3 sequence is 14 residues long. Germline-derived CDR1 and CDR2 are SGHNT and YYREEE (reference sequence). The junction had 6 bases not matched to a gene; V was cut back by 2 bases and J by 4 bases. The DNA for the CDR3 is TGTGCCAGCAGCTTTGGGGGGGGTTCTTACGAGCAGTACTTC. Amino acid sequence: CASSFGGGSYEQYF.

This chain links TRBV5-1 with TRBJ1-5; 7 bases line up with TRBD1. The CDR3 loop spans 14 amino acids. The junction had 7 bases not matched to a gene; V was cut back by 4 bases and J by 6 bases. In germline, CDR1 is SGHRS, CDR2 YFSETQ. Here the CDR3 DNA reads TGCGCCAGCAGCACCGGACAGGAGGGTCAGCCCCAGCATTTT. Its translation: CASSTGQEGQPQHF. Looking up the rest from reference TRBV5-1 and TRBJ1-5 gives the full variable domain: KAGVTQTPRYLIKTRGQQVTLSCSPISGHRSVSWYQQTPGQGLQFLFEYFSETQRNKGNFPGRFSGRQFSNSRSEMNVSTLELGDSALYLCASSTGQEGQPQHFGDGTRLSIL.

This chain uses TRBV28 with TRBJ2-6; unclear D gene. This CDR3 region has 12 residues. Germline assignment: CDR1 MDHEN and CDR2 SYDVKM. Deletions cut 7 bases from V and 5 bases from J, with 6 bases between. The CDR3 bases are TGTGCCAGCAACGACAGGGCCAACGTCCTGACTTTC. As protein: CASNDRANVLTF.

The table lists this clone with a count of one. The CDR3 region has the DNA TGTGCCAGCTCACCACCAGGGGATACTTCCGGCTACACCTTC. Its translation: CASSPPGDTSGYTF. The chain has TRBV18 and TRBJ1-2; D is possibly TRBD1 (5 bases). V was clipped by 0 bases and J by 8 bases, with 13 bases between them. Germline CDR1 KGHSH, CDR2 LQKENI. The CDR3 length is 14 residues.

This clone has only a few counts. This chain joins TRBV4-1 and TRBJ2-2, with D unclear. Per germline, CDR1 MGHRA and CDR2 YSYEKL. Trimming pared 1 base from V and 1 base from J, leaving 4 bases between. The CDR3 totals 14 residues. In nucleotides, the CDR3 is TGCGCCAGCAGCCAAGGACAGAACACCGGGGAGCTGTTTTTT. Encoded protein: CASSQGQNTGELFF.

This clone appeared a single time. V and J are TRBV5-6 and TRBJ2-3; 9 bases agree with TRBD1. Germline CDR1 SGHDT, CDR2 YYEEEE. CDR3 length: 15 residues. The ends lost 4 bases at V and 4 bases at J; junction bases unmatched: 7. For the CDR3, the DNA is TGTGCCAGCAGCCAGACAGGGGGGGTGTCAGATACGCAGTATTTT. Its protein is CASSQTGGVSDTQYF.

V and J are TRBV5-1 and TRBJ2-7; D is unclear. The V gene's germline CDR1 is SGHRS and CDR2 YFSETQ. This CDR3 contains 13 residues. V lost 0 bases and J lost 0, with 4 bases in between. DNA for the CDR3: TGCGCCAGCAGCTTGGCTGCCTCCTACGAGCAGTACTTC. Translating it yields CASSLAASYEQYF.

The V and J genes are TRBV11-3 and TRBJ2-3, with 8 bases fitting TRBD1. Germline V gene sequence: CDR1 SGHNT, CDR2 YENEEA. The CDR3 length is 14 residues. V shed 5 bases, J shed 3 bases, and the junction held 4 bases outside the gene matches. CDR3 nucleotides: TGTGCCAGCAGCCTTTACAGGGGGACAGATACGCAGTATTTT. Amino acid sequence: CASSLYRGTDTQYF.

This chain uses TRBV7-9 with TRBJ2-4; TRBD1 agrees at 9 bases. V shed 5 bases, J shed 4 bases, and the junction held 6 bases outside the gene matches. The length of the CDR3 is 15 residues. Germline values: CDR1 SEHNR, CDR2 FQNEAQ (reference sequence). In nucleotides, the CDR3 is TGTGCCAGCAGCCCGACAGGGGGGACGAAAAACATTCAGTACTTC. This gives the protein CASSPTGGTKNIQYF. Based on the CDR3 plus reference TRBV7-9 and TRBJ2-4, the full variable domain is DTGVSQNPRHKITKRGQNVTFRCDPISEHNRLYWYRQTLGQGPEFLTYFQNEAQLEKSRLLSDRFSAERPKGSFSTLEIQRTEQGDSAMYLCASSPTGGTKNIQYFGAGTRLSVL.

The chain combines TRBV11-2 with TRBJ2-7, with D perhaps TRBD2 (6 bases). The germline CDR1 and CDR2 sequences are SGHAT and FQNNGV. The length of the CDR3 is 14 residues. The V gene lost 1 base and the J gene lost 2 bases, with 9 bases spanning the gap. CDR3 nucleotide sequence: TGTGCCAGCAGCTTAGTGGGCGGGACCTACGAGCAGTACTTC. This gives the protein CASSLVGGTYEQYF.

The sample holds one count of this clone. This chain connects TRBV11-1 to TRBJ1-2; D unresolved. The length of the CDR3 is 14 residues. Germline CDR1 reads SGHAT; CDR2 reads FQDESV (reference sequence). V lost 4 bases, J lost 1 base, and 10 bases lay in between. The CDR3 DNA follows: TGTGCCAGCAGCTGGAACGGCTTTAACTATGGCTACACCTTC. It specifies CASSWNGFNYGYTF.

The chain has TRBV6-5 and TRBJ2-1, with 9 bases fitting TRBD2. V dropped 6 bases and J dropped 6; count of bases not matched to a gene: 6. The CDR3 contains 14 residues. Germline CDR1 is MNHEY and CDR2 is SVGAGI. Written as DNA, the CDR3 is TGTGCCAGCAGAAAGATGACTAGCGGCAATGAGCAGTTCTTC. Its translation: CASRKMTSGNEQFF.

The V gene is TRBV11-2, the J gene TRBJ2-1; 7 nucleotides agree with TRBD1. Germline V gene data show CDR1 as SGHAT and CDR2 as FQNNGV. This CDR3 is 15 amino acids long. J gave up 1 base and V 1 base, and 1 base lay outside the gene matches. DNA for the CDR3: TGTGCCAGCAGCTTAGGGGGACAGTCCTACAATGAGCAGTTCTTC. Amino acid sequence: CASSLGGQSYNEQFF.

This chain joins TRBV28 and TRBJ2-7; D gene ambiguous. Germline V gene sequence: CDR1 MDHEN, CDR2 SYDVKM. The V end was cut by 5 bases, the J end by 5 bases, with 13 bases between. CDR3 length: 13 residues. Here the CDR3 reads CASSPTLPDEQYF. The CDR3 DNA reads TGTGCCAGCAGTCCAACGCTACCCGACGAGCAGTACTTC.

The genes are TRBV21-1 and TRBJ1-2. TRBV21-1 is listed as a pseudogene. The length of the CDR3 is 13 residues. CDR3 region: CASKQSIPRGSPF. For the CDR3, the DNA is TGTGCCAGCAAACAAAGTATTCCGAGGGGTAGCCCCTTC.